The 7 T cell receptor beta chains below come from one sample, sequenced in a study of T cell responses to AZD1222 COVID-19 vaccine. TCRdb's copy holds only in-frame clones and misses some; the assay was immunoSEQ multiplex PCR. The sample consists of over 150,000 clones, about 87% of them appearing once. Source: peripheral blood, taken on day 0 of AZD1222 vaccination. All receptors come from an adult in good health.

J is TRBJ2-7 and V is TRBV15; a weak D match, TRBD1 (6 bases). Trimming shortened V by 0 bases and J by 3 bases, and 12 bases separated the two germline ends. The CDR3 is made up of 15 amino acids. Germline V gene data show CDR1 as LNHNV and CDR2 as YYDKDF (reference sequence). Here the CDR3 reads CATSRDYRDLYEQYF. CDR3 in DNA: TGTGCCACCAGCAGAGATTACAGGGACCTCTACGAGCAGTACTTC.

The chain is built from TRBV14 and TRBJ1-3, with D possibly TRBD1 on 6 matching bases. The germline V gene encodes CDR1 SGHDN and CDR2 FVKESK. The CDR3 sequence is 16 residues long. The V and J ends lost 4 bases and 0 bases respectively, with 13 bases between them. For the CDR3, the DNA is TGTGCCAGCAGCCCCACTACAGGGAACTCTGGAAACACCATATATTTT. Protein: CASSPTTGNSGNTIYF.

This clone was recorded once. The gene calls are TRBV18 and TRBJ1-1; D not certain. CDR1 KGHSH and CDR2 LQKENI come from the germline V gene. The V end was cut by 4 bases, the J end by 5 bases, with 17 bases between. CDR3 length equals 15 residues. CDR3 loop: CASSRGEVSGTEAFF. DNA of the CDR3: TGTGCCAGCTCACGAGGTGAGGTCTCGGGAACTGAAGCTTTCTTT.

V and J are TRBV10-2 and TRBJ1-5; 7 nucleotides line up with TRBD1. The CDR3 length is 15 residues. Germline-derived CDR1 and CDR2 are WSHSY and SAAADI. J was trimmed by 5 bases and V by 6 bases; bases with no gene match: 10. The chain's CDR3 is CASSDRQGGYQPQHF. In DNA form, the CDR3 reads TGCGCCAGCAGCGATAGACAGGGCGGTTATCAGCCCCAGCATTTT.

The chain employs TRBV19 and TRBJ1-3; D not resolved. There are 15 residues in the CDR3. Germline CDR1 is LNHDA and CDR2 is SQIVND (reference sequence). Trimming took off 6 bases at V and 0 bases at J, with 12 bases between the two ends. The CDR3 coding sequence is TGTGCCAGTAGCCCACAGTACAACTCTGGAAACACCATATATTTT. It is translated as CASSPQYNSGNTIYF.

This chain links TRBV9 with TRBJ1-3; D is uncertain. Trimming pared 6 bases from V and 2 bases from J, leaving 24 bases between. Germline lookup yields CDR1 SGDLS and CDR2 YYNGEE. The CDR3 loop spans 18 amino acids. The CDR3 protein is CASTLSRLQGGTGNTIYF. The CDR3, as DNA: TGTGCCAGCACCCTAAGTCGCCTCCAAGGAGGCACTGGAAACACCATATATTTT.

The CDR3 DNA sequence: TGTGCCAGTAGTGCAGGGGGCCACTCCTACGAGCAGTACTTC. It is translated as CASSAGGHSYEQYF. The chain has TRBV19 and TRBJ2-7, with 8 bases aligning to TRBD1. Germline CDR1 and CDR2: LNHDA and SQIVND (reference sequence). The ends lost 5 bases at V and 0 bases at J; junction bases unmatched: 3. The CDR3 loop spans 14 amino acids.